A single TCR beta chain is shown here with its context. This clonotype was observed a few times. What antigen it recognizes has not been identified. No qualities accompany the bases; no much larger clone lies one base away. This sample was included in a study of CD8 T cells in ankylosing spondylitis listed by TCRdb under 2017. Broadly, across the study: To find TCR variants linked to disease, the study profiled T cell receptor beta repertoires in ankylosing spondylitis patients and healthy donors. The full study cohort was made up of about 24 ankylosing spondylitis patients and about a hundred healthy donors. Peripheral blood was sampled, and synovial fluid was additionally collected from ankylosing spondylitis patients. Overall results and qualifications from the work: A CD8+ phenotype was shown by the disease-linked clones, which were found at relatively low frequencies in peripheral blood. Blood from ankylosing spondylitis patients appeared to be characterized by a TCR beta motif made up of under ten highly homologous amino acid variants. Some of the motif variants had been reported before in the synovial fluid and blood of reactive arthritis patients, a finding that suggests common disease-initiation mechanisms. The disease-linked clones were reported as significantly enriched in matched synovial fluid samples from ankylosing spondylitis patients.

Instrument used: Illumina HiSeq 2500. Quantitative 5'-RACE with molecular barcodes was used to prepare TCR beta libraries. The original methods were these. Disease-linked TCR variants were identified with a new computational method built on a probabilistic model of VDJ rearrangement. The public sequencing data were trimmed at Q25 with fastp and processed into clonotypes with MiXCR by TCRdb, which kept only in-frame beta chains. Rows are unified per CDR3 protein, each entry keeping the most common DNA and genes. The V and J calls, along with clone size, are taken from TCRdb and not from the paper's own processing. This sample comprises fewer than 400,000 distinct CDR3 sequences, 8% of them detected only once. The ten largest account for roughly 15% of the sample. The CDR3 covers 11 residues, taking in both the cysteine and the phenylalanine. The kept DNA is CDR3 alone, 33 bases in frame from the first base. From the germline V gene (reference sequence), CDR1 is DFQATT and CDR2 is SNEGSKA. V is reduced by 5 bases and J by 5 bases, leaving a spacing of 9 bases between them.

Sequenced: blood, either unsorted or a sorted T cell fraction (not recorded which). The V gene is TRBV20-1 and the J gene is TRBJ2-5; the D gene cannot be named for sure. The TCR sequence derives from a male donor with ankylosing spondylitis. In nucleotide form, the sequence is TGCAGTGCTGCCCGAAGGGAGACCCAGTACTTC. This gives the protein CSAARRETQYF.